The rows below give T cell receptor beta chains drawn from one sample of a study of blood T cell repertoires in COVID-19. Produced via immunoSEQ multiplex PCR; TCRdb's table is partial and in-frame only. The profile shows under 450,000 clones, roughly 86% of them singletons. Material: PBMCs or T cells enriched from blood (not recorded which). These receptors all come from a man aged 30 to 45 who had recovered from COVID-19. Both conserved end residues are part of each CDR3. Each record gives: D gene, J gene, V gene, clone size, CDR3 DNA, CDR3 protein. D genes are given only for firm matches. Expanded clones get a size class; other rows say once, few or many, or leave the size out.

TRBD1,TRBJ1-6,TRBV5-6,.,TGTGCCAGCAGCCCACCCGGCGGGACAGACAATTCACCCCTCCACTTT,CASSPPGGTDNSPLHF
.,TRBJ1-1,TRBV27,.,TGTGCCAGCAGTTTTTGGTTGGGGAGCACTGAAGCTTTCTTT,CASSFWLGSTEAFF
.,TRBJ1-3,TRBV5-1,few,TGCGCCAGCAGCATCCCCAACGGGGACTCTGGAAACACCATATATTTT,CASSIPNGDSGNTIYF
.,TRBJ2-2,TRBV27,.,TGTGCCAGCAGCAGGGCAGGCACCGGGGAGCTGTTTTTT,CASSRAGTGELFF
TRBD1,TRBJ1-2,TRBV27,few,TGTGCCAGCAGTCGCAGGGGGCGCGAGGATGGCTACACCTTC,CASSRRGREDGYTF
TRBD2,TRBJ2-5,TRBV5-5,.,TGTGCCAGCAGCTTGGTACTAGCGGGGGGTTCACAAGAGACCCAGTACTTC,CASSLVLAGGSQETQYF
.,TRBJ1-2,TRBV12-3/TRBV12-4,.,TGTGCCATTAGTAGGGAGGGTAACTATGGCTACACCTTC,CAISREGNYGYTF
TRBD1,TRBJ2-7,TRBV5-1,.,TGCGCCAGCGAACTCGGGGACAGGTCCTACGAGCAGTACTTC,CASELGDRSYEQYF
TRBD1,TRBJ2-1,TRBV4-3,.,TGCGCCAGCAGCCAAGGAAGGACAGGGGGTCCGAGCTCCTACAATGAGCAGTTCTTC,CASSQGRTGGPSSYNEQFF
TRBD2,TRBJ2-5,TRBV6-2/TRBV6-3,.,TGTGCCAGCAGTTACTCGTCACTAGCGGACCAAGAGACCCAGTACTTC,CASSYSSLADQETQYF
TRBD2,TRBJ2-5,TRBV4-1,.,TGCGCCAGCAGCCAGACCCCCGGGGGGGTACAAGAGACCCAGTACTTC,CASSQTPGGVQETQYF
TRBD1,TRBJ1-2,TRBV30,.,TGTGCCTGGAGTATCGGGACAGGGAAAATGGAATATGGCTACACCTTC,CAWSIGTGKMEYGYTF
.,TRBJ2-7,TRBV4-2,.,TGTGCCAGCAGCCAAGGTTCAGGCCAGCCCTACGAGCAGTACTTC,CASSQGSGQPYEQYF
TRBD1,TRBJ1-2,TRBV5-4,once,TGTGCCAGCAGCATTCAGGGGGGCTATGGCTACACCTTC,CASSIQGGYGYTF
.,TRBJ2-2,TRBV10-3,.,TGTGCCATCAGTACGCACCCGGGCACCGGGGAGCTGTTTTTT,CAISTHPGTGELFF
TRBD1,TRBJ1-1,TRBV7-6,few,TGTGCCAGCAGCTCGGGACAGGGGTACACTGAAGCTTTCTTT,CASSSGQGYTEAFF
.,TRBJ1-1,TRBV9,.,TGTGCCAGCAGCGTAACCCCGGAGGGAACTCACACTGAAGCTTTCTTT,CASSVTPEGTHTEAFF
.,TRBJ1-1,TRBV21-1,.,TGTGCCAGCAGCGGGGGAAGACAGGGGGCGGAAGGAGCTTTCTTT,CASSGGRQGAEGAFF
.,TRBJ1-2,TRBV14,.,TGTGCCAGCAGCCAATTATCACAAGCTAACTATGGCTACACCTTC,CASSQLSQANYGYTF
.,TRBJ2-5,TRBV6-1,.,TGTGCCAGCAGTGAACAGGGATCGGCAAAAGAGACCCAGTACTTC,CASSEQGSAKETQYF
TRBD1,TRBJ2-3,TRBV30,once,TGTGCCTGGAGTCACAGGGGGCTCCCTGGGGATACGCAGTATTTT,CAWSHRGLPGDTQYF
.,TRBJ1-4,TRBV28,once,TGTGCCAGCAGTTGGAGCGGAGCAACTAATGAAAAACTGTTTTTT,CASSWSGATNEKLFF
.,TRBJ1-4,TRBV7-9,.,TGTGCCAGCAGCTTAAGCGGTGAAAAACTGTTTTTT,CASSLSGEKLFF
.,TRBJ1-6,TRBV19,.,TGTGCCAGTAGAAATCATGAGGGATCACCCCTCCACTTT,CASRNHEGSPLHF
.,TRBJ1-2,TRBV19,.,TGTGCCAGTATCGGGTTCGTAGGAGCCGAGAACTATGGCTACACCTTC,CASIGFVGAENYGYTF
.,TRBJ2-5,TRBV10-1,few,TGCGCCAGCAGTGAAAGGCTAGCGGAGACCCAGTACTTC,CASSERLAETQYF
TRBD1,TRBJ1-6,TRBV3-1/TRBV3-2,.,TGTGCCAGCAATGACAGGGGCGGGGGTTCACCCCTCCACTTT,CASNDRGGGSPLHF
TRBD1,TRBJ2-7,TRBV14,.,TGTGCCAGCAGCCAATATCCAGGGGGAGAGCAGTACTTC,CASSQYPGGEQYF
.,TRBJ1-2,TRBV30,.,TGTGCCTGGAGCCCGGGGAACTATGGCTACACCTTC,CAWSPGNYGYTF
.,TRBJ1-5,TRBV21-1,.,TGTGCCAGCAGCCATCAGGGGCACCATAGCAATCAGCCCCAGCATTTT,CASSHQGHHSNQPQHF
TRBD2,TRBJ2-1,TRBV7-8,.,TGTGCCAGCAGCCCCTTCGGGGGAGCGGGGGCAACCTCAGGGTGGGAGCAGTTCTTC,CASSPFGGAGATSGWEQFF
TRBD2,TRBJ2-6,TRBV3-1/TRBV3-2,.,TGTGCCAGCAGGCGTACCGGGGGGGCTGGGGCCAACGTCCTGACTTTC,CASRRTGGAGANVLTF
.,TRBJ2-1,TRBV30,.,TGTGCCAGACGGACACGCTACAATGAGCAGTTCTTC,CARRTRYNEQFF
TRBD1,TRBJ1-1,TRBV7-9,.,TGTGCCAGCAGCTTACAGGGGGTGGACACTGAAGCTTTCTTT,CASSLQGVDTEAFF
TRBD1,TRBJ2-7,TRBV30,.,TGTGCCTGGAGTCTCGGACAGGGGGCCTACGAGCAGTACTTC,CAWSLGQGAYEQYF
TRBD2,TRBJ2-7,TRBV5-1,.,TGCGCCAGCAGCTTCGGGGGGGTCGAGCAGTACTTC,CASSFGGVEQYF
TRBD1,TRBJ1-2,TRBV29-1,.,TGCAGCGTTAGGGGGCCAGGCCTTAACTATGGCTACACCTTC,CSVRGPGLNYGYTF
.,TRBJ2-2,TRBV6-1,.,TGTGCCAGCAGTGAAAGGCCAGGGAACACCGGGGAGCTGTTTTTT,CASSERPGNTGELFF
TRBD1,TRBJ1-4,TRBV30,once,TGTGCCTGGCAGACAGGGGGCTATGAAAAACTGTTTTTT,CAWQTGGYEKLFF
TRBD1,TRBJ1-4,TRBV7-9,.,TGTGCCAGCAGCTTAGACCAGGGGGCTAATGAAAAACTGTTTTTT,CASSLDQGANEKLFF
TRBD1,TRBJ2-2,TRBV6-6,.,TGTGCCAGCATTCCGGGACAGGGACTCACCGGGGAGCTGTTTTTT,CASIPGQGLTGELFF
.,TRBJ1-6,TRBV7-6,once,TGTGCCAGCAGCTTAGCTCAGGAATGGAATTCACCCCTCCACTTT,CASSLAQEWNSPLHF
TRBD2,TRBJ2-2,TRBV30,.,TGTGCCTGGAGGGTGACTAGCGGGGGGGCCGGGGAGCTGTTTTTT,CAWRVTSGGAGELFF
TRBD1,TRBJ1-1,TRBV5-1,few,TGCGCCAGCAGAACCGGGACAGCAGGTGAAGCTTTCTTT,CASRTGTAGEAFF
TRBD1,TRBJ1-6,TRBV2,.,TGTGCCAGCAGTACCAAGACAGGGGGGAGTTCACCCCTCCACTTT,CASSTKTGGSSPLHF
TRBD2,TRBJ2-7,TRBV5-1,.,TGCGCCAGCAGCTTGGCGCTAGCGGTTCACTACGAGCAGTACTTC,CASSLALAVHYEQYF
TRBD2,TRBJ2-7,TRBV18,.,TGTGCCAGCTCACCATCGGAGGGAGGGGAGCAGTACTTC,CASSPSEGGEQYF
TRBD2,TRBJ2-7,TRBV2,.,TGTGCCAGCAGCGGGAGGGGGGTGAGATACGAGCAGTACTTC,CASSGRGVRYEQYF
.,TRBJ2-1,TRBV30,.,TGTGCCTGGAGTGTGGTGACCGGGGAGCAGTTCTTC,CAWSVVTGEQFF
.,TRBJ1-2,TRBV5-6,.,TGTGCCAGCAGCTTGGGGGTGGGCCGCTCAAACTATGGCTACACCTTC,CASSLGVGRSNYGYTF